This is a list of T cell receptor beta chains from one sample in a study of cytomegalovirus exposure and HLA in healthy donors. Libraries were prepared by immunoSEQ multiplex PCR; TCRdb keeps only in-frame clonotypes and omits some of them. The data contain about 140,000 clones, 82% of them singletons. The sample was PBMCs. The receptors originated from a man aged 18-30 years in good health and CMV-seropositive. Both conserved end residues are part of each CDR3. A D gene is named only where the DNA matches it firmly. Clone size appears in some rows only: once, few, many, or a class for an expanded clone.

V gene: TRBV19; D gene: NA; J gene: TRBJ1-2; clone size: once; CDR3 protein: CASSIGTGVGYTF; CDR3 DNA: TGTGCCAGTAGTATAGGTACCGGGGTTGGCTACACCTTC
V gene: TRBV4-1; D gene: NA; J gene: TRBJ1-1; clone size: NA; CDR3 protein: CASSQLLREAFF; CDR3 DNA: TGCGCCAGCAGCCAATTACTCCGTGAAGCTTTCTTT
V gene: TRBV5-6; D gene: NA; J gene: TRBJ1-1; clone size: NA; CDR3 protein: CASSFGGGLNTEAFF; CDR3 DNA: TGTGCCAGCAGCTTTGGCGGAGGGCTGAACACTGAAGCTTTCTTT
V gene: TRBV7-8; D gene: NA; J gene: TRBJ1-1; clone size: NA; CDR3 protein: CASSRNTEAFF; CDR3 DNA: TGTGCCAGCAGCCGGAACACTGAAGCTTTCTTT
V gene: TRBV29-1; D gene: TRBD1; J gene: TRBJ1-2; clone size: few; CDR3 protein: CSVEDSGTANYGYTF; CDR3 DNA: TGCAGCGTTGAAGACTCCGGGACAGCCAACTATGGCTACACCTTC
V gene: TRBV19; D gene: NA; J gene: TRBJ2-1; clone size: few; CDR3 protein: CASTPHPTTEQFF; CDR3 DNA: TGTGCCAGTACCCCACACCCCACTACTGAGCAGTTCTTC
V gene: TRBV7-2; D gene: TRBD1; J gene: TRBJ2-5; clone size: NA; CDR3 protein: CASSFSGTGGGKTQYF; CDR3 DNA: TGTGCCAGCAGCTTTTCCGGGACAGGGGGCGGTAAGACCCAGTACTTC
V gene: TRBV21-1; D gene: NA; J gene: TRBJ1-1; clone size: NA; CDR3 protein: CASSKTGVTEAFF; CDR3 DNA: TGTGCCAGCAGCAAAACAGGGGTTACTGAAGCTTTCTTT
V gene: TRBV6-1; D gene: TRBD1; J gene: TRBJ1-2; clone size: NA; CDR3 protein: CASSDPSWDRVDGYTF; CDR3 DNA: TGTGCCAGCAGTGATCCTTCGTGGGACAGGGTGGATGGCTACACCTTC
V gene: TRBV6-1; D gene: NA; J gene: TRBJ2-3; clone size: NA; CDR3 protein: CAIGRGTDTQYF; CDR3 DNA: TGTGCCATCGGCCGGGGCACAGATACGCAGTATTTT
V gene: TRBV27; D gene: NA; J gene: TRBJ2-1; clone size: NA; CDR3 protein: CASSEITGFNEQFF; CDR3 DNA: TGTGCCAGTAGCGAAATCACGGGATTCAATGAGCAGTTCTTC
V gene: TRBV5-1; D gene: TRBD2; J gene: TRBJ2-5; clone size: NA; CDR3 protein: CASSFLTSGRQETQYF; CDR3 DNA: TGCGCCAGCAGCTTTCTAACTAGCGGGAGACAAGAGACCCAGTACTTC
V gene: TRBV27; D gene: TRBD2; J gene: TRBJ2-2; clone size: NA; CDR3 protein: CASSLGLAGTNTGELFF; CDR3 DNA: TGTGCCAGCAGCCTGGGACTAGCGGGTACGAACACCGGGGAGCTGTTTTTT
V gene: TRBV9; D gene: NA; J gene: TRBJ1-2; clone size: NA; CDR3 protein: CASSGGGRGYTF; CDR3 DNA: TGTGCCAGCAGCGGGGGGGGTCGTGGCTACACCTTC
V gene: TRBV7-9; D gene: NA; J gene: TRBJ1-5; clone size: few; CDR3 protein: CATNHGDGSNQPQHF; CDR3 DNA: TGTGCCACCAACCACGGGGATGGGAGCAATCAGCCCCAGCATTTT
V gene: TRBV30; D gene: TRBD1; J gene: TRBJ1-4; clone size: NA; CDR3 protein: CAWSSDRGNEKLFF; CDR3 DNA: TGTGCCTGGAGCTCGGACAGGGGTAATGAAAAACTGTTTTTT
V gene: TRBV18; D gene: NA; J gene: TRBJ1-4; clone size: NA; CDR3 protein: CASSPRGGEKLFF; CDR3 DNA: TGTGCCAGCTCACCACGTGGCGGTGAAAAACTGTTTTTT
V gene: TRBV7-9; D gene: NA; J gene: TRBJ1-2; clone size: NA; CDR3 protein: CASVGANYGYTF; CDR3 DNA: TGTGCCAGCGTAGGGGCGAACTATGGCTACACCTTC
V gene: TRBV30; D gene: TRBD1; J gene: TRBJ1-2; clone size: NA; CDR3 protein: CAWTQGGLDYGYTF; CDR3 DNA: TGTGCCTGGACCCAAGGGGGCCTAGACTATGGCTACACCTTC
V gene: TRBV6-4; D gene: NA; J gene: TRBJ2-1; clone size: NA; CDR3 protein: CASSDSSASSYNEQFF; CDR3 DNA: TGTGCCAGCAGTGATTCTAGCGCCAGCTCCTACAATGAGCAGTTCTTC
V gene: TRBV11-2; D gene: NA; J gene: TRBJ1-1; clone size: NA; CDR3 protein: CASSLDDRLNTEAFF; CDR3 DNA: TGTGCCAGCAGCTTAGATGACAGATTGAACACTGAAGCTTTCTTT
V gene: TRBV9; D gene: TRBD2; J gene: TRBJ2-1; clone size: NA; CDR3 protein: CASSELAGGGEQFF; CDR3 DNA: TGTGCCAGCAGCGAGTTAGCGGGAGGGGGTGAGCAGTTCTTC
V gene: TRBV7-6; D gene: NA; J gene: TRBJ1-2; clone size: NA; CDR3 protein: CASSLGPFNYGYTF; CDR3 DNA: TGTGCCAGCAGCCTTGGCCCGTTCAACTATGGCTACACCTTC
V gene: TRBV27; D gene: NA; J gene: TRBJ1-2; clone size: NA; CDR3 protein: CASRIQGIFGENYGYTF; CDR3 DNA: TGTGCCAGCAGAATCCAGGGGATTTTCGGAGAAAACTATGGCTACACCTTC
V gene: TRBV6-1; D gene: NA; J gene: TRBJ2-3; clone size: NA; CDR3 protein: CASSGLSTDTQYF; CDR3 DNA: TGTGCCAGCAGTGGGCTGAGCACAGATACGCAGTATTTT
V gene: TRBV6-5; D gene: NA; J gene: TRBJ1-5; clone size: NA; CDR3 protein: CASSPGAGNQPQHF; CDR3 DNA: TGTGCCAGCAGTCCAGGGGCCGGCAATCAGCCCCAGCATTTT
V gene: TRBV6-5; D gene: NA; J gene: TRBJ2-3; clone size: NA; CDR3 protein: CASSYSSPSTDTQYF; CDR3 DNA: TGTGCCAGCAGTTACAGTAGCCCTAGCACAGATACGCAGTATTTT
V gene: TRBV5-1; D gene: NA; J gene: TRBJ2-3; clone size: NA; CDR3 protein: CASSLRDSSTDTQYF; CDR3 DNA: TGCGCCAGCAGCTTAAGGGACTCAAGCACAGATACGCAGTATTTT
V gene: TRBV2; D gene: TRBD1; J gene: TRBJ1-2; clone size: once; CDR3 protein: CASSVIRTGSRIGYGYTF; CDR3 DNA: TGTGCCAGCAGTGTAATAAGGACAGGGTCACGCATCGGCTATGGCTACACCTTC
V gene: TRBV28; D gene: NA; J gene: TRBJ1-2; clone size: once; CDR3 protein: CASSSAIRGNYGYTF; CDR3 DNA: TGTGCCAGCAGTTCCGCCATTAGAGGGAACTATGGCTACACCTTC
V gene: TRBV2; D gene: NA; J gene: TRBJ1-1; clone size: once; CDR3 protein: CASQPGAVLSTEAFF; CDR3 DNA: TGTGCCAGCCAGCCAGGGGCGGTCCTAAGCACTGAAGCTTTCTTT
V gene: TRBV19; D gene: NA; J gene: TRBJ2-1; clone size: NA; CDR3 protein: CASSKSGGFYNEQFF; CDR3 DNA: TGTGCCAGTAGTAAAAGCGGAGGGTTCTACAATGAGCAGTTCTTC
V gene: TRBV6-5; D gene: NA; J gene: TRBJ1-1; clone size: NA; CDR3 protein: CASSYSQNTEAFF; CDR3 DNA: TGTGCCAGCAGTTACTCCCAGAACACTGAAGCTTTCTTT
V gene: TRBV6-6; D gene: NA; J gene: TRBJ2-2; clone size: few; CDR3 protein: CASRVTQGELFF; CDR3 DNA: TGTGCCAGCAGAGTAACGCAGGGGGAGCTGTTTTTT
V gene: TRBV5-6; D gene: NA; J gene: TRBJ2-7; clone size: NA; CDR3 protein: CASSLSAYEQYF; CDR3 DNA: TGTGCCAGCAGCTTGTCCGCCTACGAGCAGTACTTC
V gene: TRBV28; D gene: TRBD2; J gene: TRBJ2-5; clone size: NA; CDR3 protein: CASSLRRTRSQVTQYF; CDR3 DNA: TGTGCCAGCAGTTTGAGGAGGACTAGGAGTCAAGTGACCCAGTACTTC
V gene: TRBV4-1; D gene: NA; J gene: TRBJ2-7; clone size: NA; CDR3 protein: CASSQDPRGGTYEQYF; CDR3 DNA: TGCGCCAGCAGCCAAGACCCGAGGGGGGGGACCTACGAGCAGTACTTC
V gene: TRBV7-3; D gene: NA; J gene: TRBJ2-7; clone size: NA; CDR3 protein: CASSPKVHGEQYF; CDR3 DNA: TGTGCCAGCAGCCCAAAGGTCCACGGGGAGCAGTACTTC
V gene: TRBV27; D gene: NA; J gene: TRBJ1-1; clone size: NA; CDR3 protein: CASSPGQIMNTEAFF; CDR3 DNA: TGTGCCAGCAGTCCCGGACAGATAATGAACACTGAAGCTTTCTTT
V gene: TRBV5-1; D gene: TRBD2; J gene: TRBJ2-7; clone size: NA; CDR3 protein: CASSLGRENNEQYF; CDR3 DNA: TGCGCCAGCAGCTTAGGGCGGGAGAATAACGAGCAGTACTTC
V gene: TRBV5-1; D gene: NA; J gene: TRBJ2-5; clone size: NA; CDR3 protein: CASSENGRQETQYF; CDR3 DNA: TGCGCCAGCAGTGAAAACGGGAGACAAGAGACCCAGTACTTC
V gene: TRBV4-1; D gene: TRBD1; J gene: TRBJ2-7; clone size: NA; CDR3 protein: CASSHLTGSHEQYF; CDR3 DNA: TGCGCCAGCAGCCATTTGACAGGGAGCCACGAGCAGTACTTC
V gene: TRBV4-2; D gene: TRBD2; J gene: TRBJ2-1; clone size: NA; CDR3 protein: CASSQDAGGPNEQFF; CDR3 DNA: TGTGCCAGCAGCCAAGATGCGGGAGGGCCAAATGAGCAGTTCTTC
V gene: TRBV4-1; D gene: TRBD1; J gene: TRBJ1-6; clone size: NA; CDR3 protein: CASSPRTGSSPLHF; CDR3 DNA: TGCGCCAGCAGCCCCAGGACAGGGAGTTCACCCCTCCACTTT
V gene: TRBV18; D gene: TRBD2; J gene: TRBJ2-7; clone size: NA; CDR3 protein: CASSPRLAGVNEQYF; CDR3 DNA: TGTGCCAGCTCACCCCGACTAGCGGGAGTGAACGAGCAGTACTTC
V gene: TRBV4-1; D gene: NA; J gene: TRBJ1-2; clone size: NA; CDR3 protein: CASSQLPTRQAGYTF; CDR3 DNA: TGCGCCAGCAGCCAACTTCCAACTCGACAGGCTGGCTACACCTTC
V gene: TRBV6-1; D gene: NA; J gene: TRBJ1-4; clone size: few; CDR3 protein: CASSSREKLFF; CDR3 DNA: TGTGCCAGCAGTTCGCGTGAAAAACTGTTTTTT
V gene: TRBV7-9; D gene: NA; J gene: TRBJ1-1; clone size: once; CDR3 protein: CASSKTGNTEAFF; CDR3 DNA: TGTGCCAGCAGTAAAACAGGGAACACTGAAGCTTTCTTT
V gene: TRBV19; D gene: NA; J gene: TRBJ1-5; clone size: NA; CDR3 protein: CASIRDLGNQPQHF; CDR3 DNA: TGTGCCAGTATCAGGGATCTTGGCAATCAGCCCCAGCATTTT
V gene: TRBV5-1; D gene: NA; J gene: TRBJ1-1; clone size: NA; CDR3 protein: CASSLRKDRHMNTEAFF; CDR3 DNA: TGCGCCAGCAGCTTGAGGAAGGACAGACACATGAACACTGAAGCTTTCTTT
V gene: TRBV5-1; D gene: TRBD2; J gene: TRBJ2-3; clone size: NA; CDR3 protein: CASSVTSGVITDTQYF; CDR3 DNA: TGCGCCAGCAGCGTGACTAGCGGAGTCATCACAGATACGCAGTATTTT
V gene: TRBV19; D gene: TRBD1; J gene: TRBJ1-1; clone size: NA; CDR3 protein: CASSIRTGESFF; CDR3 DNA: TGTGCCAGTAGTATCCGGACAGGGGAATCTTTCTTT
V gene: TRBV5-1; D gene: TRBD1; J gene: TRBJ1-2; clone size: NA; CDR3 protein: CASSPGQGVDGYTF; CDR3 DNA: TGCGCCAGCAGCCCAGGACAGGGTGTGGATGGCTACACCTTC
V gene: TRBV6-5; D gene: NA; J gene: TRBJ1-6; clone size: NA; CDR3 protein: CASRTGIHNSPLHF; CDR3 DNA: TGTGCCAGCAGGACCGGGATCCATAATTCACCCCTCCACTTT
V gene: TRBV4-1; D gene: NA; J gene: TRBJ1-4; clone size: NA; CDR3 protein: CASSHSQEGNREKLFF; CDR3 DNA: TGCGCCAGCAGCCATTCCCAGGAGGGTAATCGTGAAAAACTGTTTTTT
V gene: TRBV27; D gene: NA; J gene: TRBJ1-2; clone size: NA; CDR3 protein: CASSSRGGYGYTF; CDR3 DNA: TGTGCCAGCAGTTCAAGGGGCGGCTATGGCTACACCTTC
V gene: TRBV16; D gene: NA; J gene: TRBJ1-1; clone size: NA; CDR3 protein: CASSPQVQGAFF; CDR3 DNA: TGTGCCAGCAGCCCCCAAGTACAGGGAGCTTTCTTT
V gene: TRBV4-1; D gene: TRBD2; J gene: TRBJ2-3; clone size: NA; CDR3 protein: CASSQASGSTDTQYF; CDR3 DNA: TGCGCCAGCAGCCAAGCTAGCGGGAGCACAGATACGCAGTATTTT
V gene: TRBV28; D gene: NA; J gene: TRBJ1-2; clone size: NA; CDR3 protein: CASSQTGGRIYGYTF; CDR3 DNA: TGTGCCAGCAGTCAGACGGGGGGGCGGATCTATGGCTACACCTTC